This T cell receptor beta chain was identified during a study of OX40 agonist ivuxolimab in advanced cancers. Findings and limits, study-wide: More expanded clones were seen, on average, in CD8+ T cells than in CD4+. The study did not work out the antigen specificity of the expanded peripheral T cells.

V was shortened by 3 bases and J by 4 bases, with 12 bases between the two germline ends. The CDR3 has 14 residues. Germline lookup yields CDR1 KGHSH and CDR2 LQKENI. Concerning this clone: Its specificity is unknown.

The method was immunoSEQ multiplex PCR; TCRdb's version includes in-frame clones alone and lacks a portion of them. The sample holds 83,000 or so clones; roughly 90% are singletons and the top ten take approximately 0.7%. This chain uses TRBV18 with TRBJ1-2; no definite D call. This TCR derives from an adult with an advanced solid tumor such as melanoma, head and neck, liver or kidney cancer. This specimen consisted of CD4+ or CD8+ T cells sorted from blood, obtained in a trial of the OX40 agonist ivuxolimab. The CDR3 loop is CASSPVESTYGYTF. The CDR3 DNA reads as TGTGCCAGCTCACCTGTTGAATCGACCTATGGCTACACCTTC.